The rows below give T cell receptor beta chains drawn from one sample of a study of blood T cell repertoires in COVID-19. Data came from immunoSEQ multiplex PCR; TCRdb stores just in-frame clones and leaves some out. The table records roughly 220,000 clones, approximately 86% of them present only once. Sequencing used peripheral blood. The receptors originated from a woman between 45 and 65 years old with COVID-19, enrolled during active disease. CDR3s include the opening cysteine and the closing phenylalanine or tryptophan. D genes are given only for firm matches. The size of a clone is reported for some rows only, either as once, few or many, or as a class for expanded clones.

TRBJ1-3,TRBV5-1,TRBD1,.,TGCGCCAGCAGCGACGGACAGGGGCGATACTCTGGAAACACCATATATTTT,CASSDGQGRYSGNTIYF
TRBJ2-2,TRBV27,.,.,TGTGCCAGCAGTTCCCCGGGATTAACGGGAACCGGGGAGCTGTTTTTT,CASSSPGLTGTGELFF
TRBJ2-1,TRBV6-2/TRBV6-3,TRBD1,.,TGTGCCAGCAGTGCAAGGGACAGGGCCTCCTACAATGAGCAGTTCTTC,CASSARDRASYNEQFF
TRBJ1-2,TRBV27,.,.,TGTGCCAGCAGTCCCAAGGGGGACTATGGCTACACCTTC,CASSPKGDYGYTF
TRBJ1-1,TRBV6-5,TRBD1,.,TGTGCCAGCTCGACAGGGGCCAGGAACACTGAAGCTTTCTTT,CASSTGARNTEAFF
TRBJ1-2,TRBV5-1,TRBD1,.,TGCGCCAGCAGCTTGGACAGGGGCGACTATGGCTACACCTTC,CASSLDRGDYGYTF
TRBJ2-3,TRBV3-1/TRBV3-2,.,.,TGTGCCAGCAGCCAAGAGGGCAGGTTAATTGCAGATACGCAGTATTTT,CASSQEGRLIADTQYF
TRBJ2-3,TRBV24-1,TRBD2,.,TGTGCCACCAGTGGTTCGCGGGGGGCCCTCACAGATACGCAGTATTTT,CATSGSRGALTDTQYF
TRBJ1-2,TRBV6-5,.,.,TGTGCCAGCAGTATCGACAGTTCGGGCGGCTATGGCTACACCTTC,CASSIDSSGGYGYTF
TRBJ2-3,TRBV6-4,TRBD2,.,TGTGCCAGCAGTGCGAGCGGGGGACCCACAGATACGCAGTATTTT,CASSASGGPTDTQYF
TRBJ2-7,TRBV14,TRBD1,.,TGTGCCAGCAGCCAAAGGTTGACAGGGTTGAAATCCTACGAGCAGTACTTC,CASSQRLTGLKSYEQYF
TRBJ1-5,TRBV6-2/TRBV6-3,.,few,TGTGCCAGCAGTTACTCGAGAGGGGGAGCTCAGCCCCAGCATTTT,CASSYSRGGAQPQHF
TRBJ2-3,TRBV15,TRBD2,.,TGTGCCACCAGCCCAAAAAGACTAGCGGGGGCCCTTAGCACGCAGTATTTT,CATSPKRLAGALSTQYF
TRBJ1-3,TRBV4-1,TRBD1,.,TGCGCCAGCAGCCAATATTCAGGGGGCTCTGGAAACACCATATATTTT,CASSQYSGGSGNTIYF
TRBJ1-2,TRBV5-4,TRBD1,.,TGTGCCAGCAGCCCGGACAGGGTCTATGGCTACACCTTC,CASSPDRVYGYTF
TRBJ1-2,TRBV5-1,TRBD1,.,TGCGCCAGCAGCCCTACAGGGGGTAGGAACTATGGCTACACCTTC,CASSPTGGRNYGYTF
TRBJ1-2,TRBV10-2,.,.,TGCGCCAGCAGTGAGCGCTTGGGGAGAGGCTACACCTTC,CASSERLGRGYTF
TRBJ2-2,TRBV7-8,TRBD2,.,TGTGCCAGCAGCCCCCCCTCCCAGATAGCGGGGGGGCCCGGGGAGCTGTTTTTT,CASSPPSQIAGGPGELFF
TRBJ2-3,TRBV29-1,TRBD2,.,TGCAGCGTTGATTTTCCCACCTCGGGACTAGCGGGGATGACGACAGATACGCAGTATTTT,CSVDFPTSGLAGMTTDTQYF
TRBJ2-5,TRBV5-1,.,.,TGCGCCAGCAGCTTGCTAGGACTGGAGACCCAGTACTTC,CASSLLGLETQYF
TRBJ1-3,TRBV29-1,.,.,TGCAGCGTGGAACCAACCGACAGTCCGGGAAACACCATATATTTT,CSVEPTDSPGNTIYF
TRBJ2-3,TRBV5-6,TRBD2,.,TGTGCCAGCAGCTATCTATCGGGAGGAGGAACTAGCACAGATACGCAGTATTTT,CASSYLSGGGTSTDTQYF
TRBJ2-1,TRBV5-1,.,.,TGCGCCAGCAGCTTCCAGGGGAGGGACAATGAGCAGTTCTTC,CASSFQGRDNEQFF
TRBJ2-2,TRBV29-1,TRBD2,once,TGCAGCGCCCGGACTAGCGGGGTCACCGGGGAGCTGTTTTTT,CSARTSGVTGELFF
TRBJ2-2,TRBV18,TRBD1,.,TGTGCCAGCTCACGCCGGGACAGGGCTTCCGGGGAGCTGTTTTTT,CASSRRDRASGELFF
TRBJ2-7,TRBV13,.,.,TGTGCCAGCAGTCTTCAGGGCACCGGCTACGAGCAGTACTTC,CASSLQGTGYEQYF
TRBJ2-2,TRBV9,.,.,TGTGCCAGCAGCCTCAGGAACACCGGGGAGCTGTTTTTT,CASSLRNTGELFF
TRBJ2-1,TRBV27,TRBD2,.,TGTGCCAGCAGGAGCGGGGGGACCAATGAGCAGTTCTTC,CASRSGGTNEQFF
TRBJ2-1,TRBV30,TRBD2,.,TGTGGCGCGGGGGGGTACAATGAGCAGTTCTTC,CGAGGYNEQFF
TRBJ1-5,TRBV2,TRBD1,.,TGTGCCAGCGGACAGGACAGAGGAGGCAATCAGCCCCAGCATTTT,CASGQDRGGNQPQHF
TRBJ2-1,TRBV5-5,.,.,TGTGCCAGCAGCTTAGCGGGTGCCCGGCTCAATGAGCAGTTCTTC,CASSLAGARLNEQFF
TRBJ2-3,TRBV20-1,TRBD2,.,TGCAGTGCTAGTGAACTAGCGGGTTTACGCACAGATACGCAGTATTTT,CSASELAGLRTDTQYF
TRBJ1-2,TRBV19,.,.,TGTGCCAGTAGTATAGGTCAGGGAATGTCGGACTATGGCTACACCTTC,CASSIGQGMSDYGYTF
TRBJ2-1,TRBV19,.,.,TGTGCCAGTAGTATACTCACAGGGAGCAATGAGCAGTTCTTC,CASSILTGSNEQFF
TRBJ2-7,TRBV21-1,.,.,TGTGCCAGCCATGCGACAGATAGAATCTACGAGCAGTACTTC,CASHATDRIYEQYF
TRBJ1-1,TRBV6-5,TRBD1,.,TGTGCCAGCAGAGTTTACTTACAGGGGGCCACTGAAGCTTTCTTT,CASRVYLQGATEAFF
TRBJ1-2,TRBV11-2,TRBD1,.,TGTGCCAGCACGGGGACAGGGAAGGGCTACACCTTC,CASTGTGKGYTF